The clone carrying this T cell receptor beta chain was counted at least ten times. Its antigen is not known. One junction end does not reproduce the germline sequence, and a read error may be involved. This sample is part of a study of Graves' ophthalmopathy and Graves' hyperthyroidism. A duration under 3 months, NOSPECS ≥4, CAS ≥3 and moderate-to-severe activity characterized the donors with ophthalmopathy. Whole-study results and caveats: The majority of expanded thyroid clonotypes above 0.001 frequency also occurred in blood. A model built from 13 signatures distinguished ophthalmopathy from stable hyperthyroidism with roughly 90% sensitivity and 70% to 84% specificity. Ophthalmopathy progression was predicted with 55% to 71% sensitivity and about 72% specificity.

From RNA, the CDR3 regions of TCR beta chains were amplified and sequenced. The library came from an HTBI-primed first-round RT-PCR and a second-round multiplex PCR. TCRdb used MiXCR to reprocess the multiplex PCR reads, holding one entry per CDR3 protein. The table has about 500,000 distinct CDR3 sequences, approximately 15% seen once. The source is a woman aged 25 to 39 with Graves' ophthalmopathy. Sequencing used blood.

In nucleotides, the CDR3 is TGTGTCACCAGTGATCCGTACCAAGAGACCCAGTACTTC. Protein: CVTSDPYQETQYF. J is TRBJ2-5 and V is TRBV24-1, with D hard to call. In germline, CDR1 is KGHDR, CDR2 SFDVKD. The CDR3 extends over 13 amino acids.